The 20 T cell receptor beta chains listed next were all sequenced from one sample in a study of shared clonotypes between healthy human individuals. The naive CD8 subset, CD45RO-negative cells positively selected for CCR7, excluded terminally differentiated effector memory CD45RA+ cells. The repertoire was sequenced with immunoSEQ multiplex PCR; TCRdb's copy has only in-frame clones and lacks some. In the table there are some 2,100,000 clones, approximately 94% of which are singletons. Input material: naive CD8+ T cells from PBMCs. These receptors all come from a young man in good health. Some clones in this sample may be carry-over from other donors' samples.

The J gene is TRBJ2-1, the V gene TRBV12-5; TRBD2 matches 8 bases. J lost 7 bases, V lost 5 bases, and 10 bases had no gene match. Germline V CDR1 and CDR2: LGHNT, FRNRAP. This CDR3 comprises 15 residues. The CDR3 protein is CASGPGVAGWNEQFF. The CDR3 coding sequence is TGTGCTAGTGGTCCAGGGGTAGCGGGATGGAATGAGCAGTTCTTC.

The genes are TRBV5-1 and TRBJ1-1; TRBD1 matches 11 bases. The CDR3 length is 16 residues. V shed 4 bases and J 4 bases; nucleotides not matched to a gene: 9. Germline V gene sequence: CDR1 SGHRS, CDR2 YFSETQ. Written as DNA, the CDR3 is TGCGCCAGCAGCCTACGGACAGGGGGCCCGAGCACTGAAGCTTTCTTT. Translated: CASSLRTGGPSTEAFF.

The CDR3 DNA sequence: TGTGCCAGCAGCGGTAGGGGGGACAGGGACCAAGAGACCCAGTACTTC. Protein sequence: CASSGRGDRDQETQYF. The chain has TRBV7-9 and TRBJ2-5; 9 bases line up with TRBD1. Per germline, CDR1 SEHNR and CDR2 FQNEAQ (reference sequence). Trimming took 5 bases from V and 0 from J; bases not matched to a gene: 7. This CDR3 comprises 16 residues.

This chain joins TRBV11-2 and TRBJ2-5; maybe TRBD2 (5 bases). Germline-derived CDR1 and CDR2 are SGHAT and FQNNGV. V was trimmed by 1 base and J by 5 bases, leaving 8 bases between them. The CDR3 covers 13 residues. CDR3 protein: CASSLVSGETQYF. In DNA form, the CDR3 reads TGTGCCAGCAGCTTAGTTTCGGGGGAGACCCAGTACTTC.

As concerns this clone: This specimen includes other DNA sequences encoding the same CDR3. The gene calls are TRBV7-9 and TRBJ1-5; the D is unclear. V was clipped by 1 base and J by 3 bases, with 7 bases between them. The CDR3 has 14 residues. The germline V gene encodes CDR1 SEHNR and CDR2 FQNEAQ (reference sequence). CDR3 bases: TGTGCCAGCAGCTTAGGGGGTATCAATCAGCCCCAGCATTTT. Its translation: CASSLGGINQPQHF.

This clone was counted a single time. The chain combines TRBV2 with TRBJ2-7; D unclear. V was cut by 3 bases and J by 3 bases, with 9 bases left in between. CDR3 length: 13 amino acids. CDR1 is SNHLY and CDR2 is FYNNEI in the germline V gene. The CDR3 region has the DNA TGTGCCAGCAGTGACGGGCAGTACTACGAGCAGTACTTC. Amino acid sequence: CASSDGQYYEQYF.

The chain carries TRBV14 and TRBJ1-6; D is ambiguous. The germline V and J ends were trimmed by 0 bases and 9 bases, with 3 bases remaining between them. This CDR3 has 12 residues. Germline V gene sequence: CDR1 SGHDN, CDR2 FVKESK. Here the CDR3 reads CASSQEPSPLHF. For the CDR3, the DNA is TGTGCCAGCAGCCAAGAACCTTCACCCCTCCACTTT. The full variable domain, its missing parts supplied by reference TRBV14 and TRBJ1-6, is EAGVTQFPSHSVIEKGQTVTLRCDPISGHDNLYWYRRVMGKEIKFLLHFVKESKQDESGMPNNRFLAERTGGTYSTLKVQPAELEDSGVYFCASSQEPSPLHFGNGTRLTVT.

This clone was seen a few times. This chain links TRBV7-9 with TRBJ1-2; D might be TRBD1 (5 bases). The germline V gene has CDR1 SEHNR and CDR2 FQNEAQ (reference sequence). Trimming stripped 5 bases from V and 8 bases from J, with 18 bases between. This CDR3 has 14 residues. CDR3 DNA sequence: TGTGCCAGCAGCCGGTTGGGGACCGACTGGGGCTACACCTTC. Its translation: CASSRLGTDWGYTF.

The CDR3 coding sequence is TGCGCCAGCAGCCTAGAGTGGGCGGGGGCTAACTACAATGAGCAGTTCTTC. Encoded protein: CASSLEWAGANYNEQFF. This chain links TRBV4-1 with TRBJ2-1; TRBD2 might be the D (7 bases). The V and J ends lost 4 bases and 3 bases respectively, with 19 bases between them. This CDR3 has 17 residues. The germline V gene has CDR1 MGHRA and CDR2 YSYEKL.

The chain recombines TRBV14 with TRBJ2-5; D remains unclear. Deletions cut 3 bases from V and 1 base from J, with 6 bases between. The CDR3 contains 13 residues. Germline V gene data show CDR1 as SGHDN and CDR2 as FVKESK. CDR3 nucleotide sequence: TGTGCCAGCAGCCACCAATTCCAAGAGACCCAGTACTTC. Protein product: CASSHQFQETQYF.

The chain combines TRBV7-3 with TRBJ2-3; 7 positions match TRBD2. The germline V gene has CDR1 SGHTA and CDR2 FQGTGA. V lost 5 bases to trimming and J lost 4 bases; unmatched junction nucleotides: 12. This CDR3 spans 16 amino acids. The CDR3 here is CASSPEGTTTSDTQYF. CDR3 DNA sequence: TGTGCCAGCAGCCCCGAAGGGACTACCACATCAGATACGCAGTATTTT.

CDR3 coding DNA: TGTGCCAGCAGTACGTTAGCGGGAGGTTACAATGAGCAGTTCTTC. This encodes CASSTLAGGYNEQFF. This sequence joins TRBV6-6 and TRBJ2-1, with 10 bases that match TRBD2. The CDR3 runs to 15 residues. CDR1 and CDR2 from the germline V gene are MNHNY and SVGAGI (reference sequence). Trimming cost V 5 bases and J 4 bases; bases outside gene matches: 5.

The chain recombines TRBV9 with TRBJ2-3, with D hard to call. CDR3 length: 16 residues. Germline values: CDR1 SGDLS, CDR2 YYNGEE. V lost 3 bases, J lost 0 bases, and 14 bases lay in between. The DNA for the CDR3 is TGTGCCAGCAGCGCCCCCCACGGCGGAAGCACAGATACGCAGTATTTT. Its translation is CASSAPHGGSTDTQYF.

The gene calls are TRBV6-5 and TRBJ1-1; D gene uncertain. The V gene's germline CDR1 is MNHEY and CDR2 SVGAGI. V dropped 6 bases and J dropped 1 base, with 12 bases sitting between them. This CDR3 has 14 residues. The CDR3, as DNA: TGTGCCAGCAGCCACGGGCGGGGGAACACTGAAGCTTTCTTT. Translated, it gives CASSHGRGNTEAFF.

This clone was observed once. This rearrangement joins TRBV7-9 to TRBJ2-7; possibly TRBD1 or TRBD2 for D (6 bases each). This CDR3 has 16 residues. Germline CDR1 is SEHNR and CDR2 is FQNEAQ (reference sequence). V was shortened by 5 bases and J by 6 bases, with 23 bases between the two germline ends. CDR3 loop: CASSTPTGPTSSEQYF. The CDR3 DNA reads as TGTGCCAGCAGCACCCCGACAGGACCCACTAGCTCCGAGCAGTACTTC.

Of note for this clone: A read error may produce the germline difference seen at one junction end. The CDR3: CASRLEPRSEQYF. The CDR3 bases are TGCGCCAGCAGATTGGAGCCGCGATCCGAGCAGTACTTC. V usage is TRBV5-1 and J usage is TRBJ2-7; D call uncertain. The CDR3 sequence is 13 residues long. Germline V gene data show CDR1 as SGHRS and CDR2 as YFSETQ. The full variable domain, its missing parts supplied by reference TRBV5-1 and TRBJ2-7, is KAGVTQTPRYLIKTRGQQVTLSCSPISGHRSVSWYQQTPGQGLQFLFEYFSETQRNKGNFPGRFSGRQFSNSRSEMNVSTLELGDSALYLCASRLEPRSEQYFGPGTRLTVT.

This clone has only one observation. The same CDR3 can be traced to other DNA sequences in this sample. The chain combines TRBV2 with TRBJ2-7, with TRBD2 identical over 8 bases. V gave up 7 bases and J gave up 3 bases; unmatched junction bases: 5. The CDR3 consists of 13 residues. The germline gives CDR1 SNHLY, CDR2 FYNNEI. Here the CDR3 DNA reads TGTGCCAGCAAAGGACTAGCCGACTACGAGCAGTACTTC. Residues: CASKGLADYEQYF.

To note about this clone: Other DNA sequences from this sample encode an identical CDR3 as well. The gene calls are TRBV6-5 and TRBJ2-7, with 9 bases that match TRBD2. In germline, CDR1 is MNHEY, CDR2 SVGAGI. The CDR3 covers 15 residues. With V trimmed by 0 bases and J by 2 bases, 2 bases remained unmatched. The CDR3 sequence: CASSYSGGRAYEQYF. The CDR3 region has the DNA TGTGCCAGCAGTTACTCCGGCGGGAGGGCCTACGAGCAGTACTTC.

The chain carries TRBV11-2 and TRBJ2-1; tentative D call: TRBD2 (6 bases). The CDR3 totals 13 residues. The V gene's germline CDR1 is SGHAT and CDR2 FQNNGV. With 5 bases removed from V and 6 bases from J, the gap between germline ends came to 11 bases. CDR3 sequence (DNA): TGTGCCAGCAGCCGCGCAGCGGGCAATGAGCAGTTCTTC. This encodes CASSRAAGNEQFF.

V and J are TRBV4-1 and TRBJ1-2; D ambiguous. Trimming stripped 4 bases from V and 5 bases from J, with 14 bases between. This CDR3 has 14 residues. The germline CDR1 and CDR2 sequences are MGHRA and YSYEKL. In nucleotides, the CDR3 is TGCGCCAGCAGCCCCCCCGGGGAAAGGTATGGCTACACCTTC. Amino acid sequence: CASSPPGERYGYTF.